The 27 T cell receptor beta chains listed next were all sequenced from one sample in a study of T cells after yellow fever vaccination. One entry per CDR3 protein, called by TCRdb with MiXCR from the 5' RACE reads. The sample records 60,000 to 95,000 distinct CDR3 sequences, about 7.7% being singletons. The sequencing here drew on CD8+ T cells sorted from PBMCs, taken more than 8 days after the first yellow fever vaccination. The receptors shown here come from a young man who received the YFV17D yellow fever vaccine.

In this sample, this clonotype turned up many times. The rearrangement joins TRBV3-1 to TRBJ1-2; D uncertain. With 0 bases removed from V and 4 bases from J, the gap between germline ends came to 9 bases. The germline CDR1 and CDR2 sequences are LGHDT and YNNKEL (reference sequence). This CDR3 is 14 amino acids long. The CDR3 bases are TGTGCCAGCAGCCAAGATGCGGGGTCCTATGGCTACACCTTC. Its protein is CASSQDAGSYGYTF.

Many counts were recorded for this clonotype. V usage is TRBV19 and J usage is TRBJ2-7; the D gene is possibly TRBD2 (6 bases). Germline CDR1 reads LNHDA; CDR2 reads SQIVND (reference sequence). V was shortened by 6 bases and J by 5 bases, with 11 bases between the two germline ends. The CDR3 covers 12 residues. In DNA, the CDR3 is TGTGCCAGTAGCCGCGGGATGGACGAGCAGTACTTC. This sequence encodes CASSRGMDEQYF. Full variable domain (remainder filled in from reference TRBV19 and TRBJ2-7): DGGITQSPKYLFRKEGQNVTLSCEQNLNHDAMYWYRQDPGQGLRLIYYSQIVNDFQKGDIAEGYSVSREKKESFPLTVTSAQKNPTAFYLCASSRGMDEQYFGPGTRLTVT.

This clonotype has ten or more counts. The gene calls are TRBV12-3 or TRBV12-4 and TRBJ2-1; 11 bases are shared with TRBD1. The CDR3 has 16 residues. Losses at the gene ends were 5 bases for V and 3 bases for J; bases not matched to a gene: 6. The CDR3 bases are TGTGCCAGCAGTGGAGGGACAGGGGGGCTCTACAATGAGCAGTTCTTC. As protein: CASSGGTGGLYNEQFF.

This clonotype came up a few times. V usage is TRBV4-3 and J usage is TRBJ2-7; 9 bases fit TRBD2. The CDR3 consists of 16 residues. With 3 bases clipped from V and 2 bases from J, the junction kept 8 bases outside the gene matches. Germline CDR1 LGHNA, CDR2 YSLEER. The chain's CDR3 is CASSQDQRGATYEQYF. The DNA for the CDR3 is TGCGCCAGCAGCCAGGATCAGCGGGGGGCTACCTACGAGCAGTACTTC.

There are a few counts of this clonotype. The chain links TRBV11-1 to TRBJ1-2; 8 nucleotides align to TRBD1. Per germline, CDR1 SGHAT and CDR2 FQDESV (reference sequence). V was clipped by 5 bases and J by 1 base; unmatched bases: 18. CDR3 length: 19 residues. The CDR3 DNA reads as TGTGCCAGCAGCACGGAGCAATCGACAGGGGACGAGCTTAACTATGGCTACACCTTC. This gives the protein CASSTEQSTGDELNYGYTF.

The gene calls are TRBV6-1 and TRBJ2-3; D is undetermined. The CDR3 is made up of 13 amino acids. The germline CDR1 and CDR2 sequences are MNHNS and SASEGT. V was shortened by 6 bases and J by 0 bases, with 7 bases between the two germline ends. The CDR3 is CASSISSTDTQYF. Here the CDR3 DNA reads TGTGCCAGCAGCATATCTAGCACAGATACGCAGTATTTT.

The chain combines TRBV5-5 with TRBJ2-4; D perhaps matches TRBD2 (6 bases). Between the trimmed V and J ends, which lost 2 bases and 6 bases, there was a span of 6 bases. The CDR3 consists of 12 residues. CDR1 SGHKS and CDR2 YYEKEE come from the germline V gene (reference sequence). DNA of the CDR3: TGTGCCAGCAGCTTCGGGGGAAACATTCAGTACTTC. Encoded protein: CASSFGGNIQYF.

This clonotype showed up just a few times. V is TRBV4-3 and J is TRBJ2-4, with TRBD2 as a possible D gene (6 bases). The CDR3 runs 16 residues. Deletions cut 6 bases from V and 0 bases from J, with 15 bases between. The germline CDR1 and CDR2 sequences are LGHNA and YSLEER. CDR3 nucleotides: TGCGCCAGCAGTCCCCAGGGAGGACTAGCCAAAAACATTCAGTACTTC. Protein sequence: CASSPQGGLAKNIQYF.

Ten or more counts support this clonotype. This chain connects TRBV6-5 to TRBJ2-3; D is unresolved. The ends were cut back, 4 bases at V and 2 bases at J, with 10 bases in the middle. Germline V gives CDR1 MNHEY, CDR2 SVGAGI. The length of the CDR3 is 14 residues. CDR3 in amino acids: CASSLDPATDTQYF. Written as DNA, the CDR3 is TGTGCCAGCAGTTTGGACCCAGCCACAGATACGCAGTATTTT.

This clonotype was seen repeatedly, ten times or more. CDR3 in DNA: TGCGCCAGCAGCTTGGTTAGGGATACCTACAATGAGCAGTTCTTC. Translation gives CASSLVRDTYNEQFF. V and J are TRBV5-1 and TRBJ2-1; D uncertain. V was pared by 0 bases and J by 2 bases, with 9 bases between. Germline V lookup: CDR1 SGHRS, CDR2 YFSETQ. There are 15 residues in the CDR3.

This clonotype occurred many times. The chain joins TRBV4-1 to TRBJ1-2, with 10 positions matching TRBD1. The CDR3 is made up of 15 amino acids. Looked up from germline, CDR1 is MGHRA and CDR2 is YSYEKL. The junction had 3 bases not matched to a gene; V was cut back by 1 base and J by 4 bases. CDR3 DNA sequence: TGCGCCAGCAGCCAAGGACAGGGGGCGGCCTATGGCTACACCTTC. Amino acids: CASSQGQGAAYGYTF.

This clonotype appeared many times. The V gene is TRBV5-6, the J gene TRBJ2-4; 9 bases are shared with TRBD1. The V gene end was trimmed by 5 bases and the J gene end by 3 bases; junction bases not matched to a gene: 9. Germline CDR1 SGHDT, CDR2 YYEEEE. The CDR3 length is 16 residues. CDR3 DNA sequence: TGTGCCAGCAGTTCTCCGGGACAGGGTGGCAAAAACATTCAGTACTTC. It is translated as CASSSPGQGGKNIQYF.

This clonotype was observed many times. The rearrangement links TRBV12-3 or TRBV12-4 to TRBJ1-1; D uncertain. The CDR3 covers 11 residues. Deletions cut 4 bases from V and 11 bases from J, with 11 bases between. The CDR3 sequence is CASSSTTRAFF. For the CDR3, the DNA is TGTGCCAGCAGTTCGACGACTAGGGCTTTCTTT.

The table lists this clonotype with many counts. The chain carries TRBV5-1 and TRBJ1-1; D is undetermined. CDR1 and CDR2 (germline): SGHRS, YFSETQ. This CDR3 contains 14 residues. V was cut by 3 bases and J by 0 bases, with 9 bases left in between. CDR3 nucleotide sequence: TGCGCCAGCAGCTGGGCAGATATGAACACTGAAGCTTTCTTT. It codes for CASSWADMNTEAFF.

This clonotype occurred a few times. This chain uses TRBV4-1 with TRBJ1-4; no clear D gene. This CDR3 contains 17 residues. The V and J ends lost 0 bases and 8 bases respectively, with 19 bases between them. CDR1 MGHRA and CDR2 YSYEKL come from the germline V gene. This CDR3 is CASSQDAGGWEEEKLFF. As DNA, the CDR3 is TGCGCCAGCAGCCAAGATGCCGGAGGGTGGGAAGAAGAAAAACTGTTTTTT.

Worth noting for this clonotype: Just one base apart from a much larger clone, this may be a read error. V usage is TRBV12-3 or TRBV12-4 and J usage is TRBJ2-1, with D unclear. CDR3 length: 12 amino acids. DNA for the CDR3: TGTACCAGCAGTTTATCCGACGCTGAGCAGTTCTTC. This translates into CTSSLSDAEQFF.

The rearrangement joins TRBV9 to TRBJ2-2; D gene uncertain. Per the germline V gene, CDR1 is SGDLS and CDR2 is YYNGEE. Trimming left V 4 bases short and J 1 base short, with 14 bases between. This CDR3 spans 16 amino acids. CDR3 coding DNA: TGTGCCAGCAGCCCCTCAAGTAGGGAGAACACCGGGGAGCTGTTTTTT. It translates to CASSPSSRENTGELFF. Variable domain in full (rest from reference TRBV9 and TRBJ2-2): DSGVTQTPKHLITATGQRVTLRCSPRSGDLSVYWYQQSLDQGLQFLIQYYNGEERAKGNILERFSAQQFPDLHSELNLSSLELGDSALYFCASSPSSRENTGELFFGEGSRLTVL.

This clonotype was recorded a few times. The chain couples TRBV7-9 to TRBJ1-6; 10 bases agree with TRBD1. Germline trimming cut 3 bases from V and 3 bases from J; bases unmatched to any gene: 5. CDR1 and CDR2 (germline): SEHNR, FQNEAQ (reference sequence). The CDR3 is 17 residues long. In DNA, the CDR3 is TGTGCCAGCAGCTTCCCGGGACAGGGGTTCTATAATTCACCCCTCCACTTT. It specifies CASSFPGQGFYNSPLHF.

The chain links TRBV9 to TRBJ2-1; tentative D call: TRBD2 (7 bases). The germline V gene has CDR1 SGDLS and CDR2 YYNGEE. Trimming pared 0 bases from V and 7 bases from J, leaving 14 bases between. The CDR3 length is 15 residues. The CDR3 nucleotides are TGTGCCAGCAGCGTAGAGGGCGCGGGGGCTAATGAGCAGTTCTTC. Residues: CASSVEGAGANEQFF.

The chain is built from TRBV19 and TRBJ2-1; 7 positions agree with TRBD2. V was clipped by 9 bases and J by 7 bases; unmatched bases: 9. Germline-derived CDR1 and CDR2 are LNHDA and SQIVND (reference sequence). The CDR3 sequence is 13 residues long. CDR3 in amino acids: CASKKRGWNEQFF. In nucleotides, the CDR3 is TGTGCCAGCAAGAAGCGGGGATGGAATGAGCAGTTCTTC.

This clonotype was counted ten times or more. The rearrangement joins TRBV4-1 to TRBJ2-7, with unresolved D. The V end was cut by 1 base, the J end by 3 bases, with 13 bases between. CDR1 and CDR2 from the germline V gene are MGHRA and YSYEKL. This CDR3 is 15 amino acids long. CDR3 sequence reads: CASSQGKGPNYEQYV. DNA for the CDR3: TGCGCCAGCAGCCAAGGGAAGGGCCCTAACTACGAGCAGTACGTC.

This clonotype was recorded many times. The V gene is TRBV15, the J gene TRBJ1-5; the D is unclear. Trimming took 4 bases from V and 7 from J, leaving 14 bases between them. The CDR3 length is 14 residues. CDR1 is LNHNV and CDR2 is YYDKDF in the germline V gene (reference sequence). CDR3 loop: CATSMQEGFQPQHF. The CDR3 DNA reads TGTGCCACCAGCATGCAGGAGGGCTTCCAGCCCCAGCATTTT.

This clonotype has at least ten counts. The chain combines TRBV3-1 with TRBJ2-3; TRBD2 matches at 8 bases. Germline trimming cut 3 bases from V and 2 bases from J; bases unmatched to any gene: 13. CDR1 is LGHDT, CDR2 YNNKEL, per germline (reference sequence). The CDR3 has 18 residues. The CDR3 DNA sequence: TGTGCCAGCAGCCAGCACATCCAAGCGGGGGCCTACACAGATACGCAGTATTTT. Its protein is CASSQHIQAGAYTDTQYF.

This clonotype was counted ten times or more. The chain uses TRBV5-1 and TRBJ2-5, with D perhaps TRBD2 (6 bases). Germline V CDR1 and CDR2: SGHRS, YFSETQ. The germline V and J ends were trimmed by 4 bases and 2 bases, with 15 bases remaining between them. The CDR3 runs to 15 residues. The CDR3 coding sequence is TGCGCCAGCAGCCGGGGGTTAGGGCTACAAGAGACCCAGTACTTC. Translating gives CASSRGLGLQETQYF.

The V call is TRBV18, the J call TRBJ2-7, with unresolved D. With 8 bases removed from V and 4 bases from J, the gap between germline ends came to 9 bases. This CDR3 contains 11 residues. CDR1 is KGHSH and CDR2 is LQKENI in the germline V gene. In DNA form, the CDR3 reads TGTGCCAGCCCGATCCCGTACGAGCAGTACGTC. It codes for CASPIPYEQYV.

V is TRBV20-1 and J is TRBJ2-1, with D possibly being TRBD2 (6 bases). The length of the CDR3 is 13 residues. The germline V gene has CDR1 DFQATT and CDR2 SNEGSKA (reference sequence). The V gene lost 0 bases and the J gene lost 7 bases, with 10 bases spanning the gap. The chain's CDR3 is CSARDGGGNEQFF. CDR3 DNA sequence: TGCAGTGCTAGAGATGGTGGAGGGAATGAGCAGTTCTTC.

This clonotype appeared many times. V gene TRBV6-2 or TRBV6-3 combines with J gene TRBJ2-2; 10 nucleotides align to TRBD1. Germline CDR1 and CDR2: MNHEY and SVGEGT. Unmatched junction bases numbered 10, after V lost 5 bases and J lost 4 bases. This CDR3 contains 17 residues. The CDR3 DNA follows: TGTGCCAGCAGTCAACCGGGACAGGGGTACTCCACCGGGGAGCTGTTTTTT. The encoded protein is CASSQPGQGYSTGELFF.